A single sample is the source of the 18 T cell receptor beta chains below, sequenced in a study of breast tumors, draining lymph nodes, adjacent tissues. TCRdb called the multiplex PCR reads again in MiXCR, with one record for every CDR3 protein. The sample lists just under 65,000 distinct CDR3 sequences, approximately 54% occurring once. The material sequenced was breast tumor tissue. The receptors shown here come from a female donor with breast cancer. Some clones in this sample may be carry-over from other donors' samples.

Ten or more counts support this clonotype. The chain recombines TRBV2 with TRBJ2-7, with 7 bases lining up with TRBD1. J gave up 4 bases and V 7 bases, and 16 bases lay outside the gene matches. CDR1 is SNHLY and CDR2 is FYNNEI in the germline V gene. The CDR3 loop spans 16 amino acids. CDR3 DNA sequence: TGTGCCAGCACTCCCCGAGGGATTCGACAGGGTTACGAGCAGTACTTC. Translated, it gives CASTPRGIRQGYEQYF.

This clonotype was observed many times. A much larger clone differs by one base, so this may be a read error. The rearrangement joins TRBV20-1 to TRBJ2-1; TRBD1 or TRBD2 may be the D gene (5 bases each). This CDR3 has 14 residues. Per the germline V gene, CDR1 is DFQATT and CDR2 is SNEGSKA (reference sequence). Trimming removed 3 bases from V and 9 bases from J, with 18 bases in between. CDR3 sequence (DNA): TGCAGTGCTAGTAGGGACCAGGGTCGCACTGAGCAGTTCTTC. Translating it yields CSASRDQGRTEQFF.

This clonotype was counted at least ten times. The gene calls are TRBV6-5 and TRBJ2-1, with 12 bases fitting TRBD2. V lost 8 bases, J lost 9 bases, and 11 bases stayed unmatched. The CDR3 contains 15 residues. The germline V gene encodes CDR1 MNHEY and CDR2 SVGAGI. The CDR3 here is CASLPSGGAMGEQFF. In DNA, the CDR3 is TGTGCCAGCCTGCCTAGCGGGGGGGCTATGGGTGAGCAGTTCTTC.

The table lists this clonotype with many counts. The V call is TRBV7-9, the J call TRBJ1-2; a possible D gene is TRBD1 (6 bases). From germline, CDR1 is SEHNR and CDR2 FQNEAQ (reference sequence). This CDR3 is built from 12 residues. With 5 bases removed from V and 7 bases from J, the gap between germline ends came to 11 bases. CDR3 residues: CASSRGGSGYTF. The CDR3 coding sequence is TGTGCCAGCAGCCGAGGGGGTAGTGGCTACACCTTC. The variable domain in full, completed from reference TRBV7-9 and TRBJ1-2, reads DTGVSQNPRHKITKRGQNVTFRCDPISEHNRLYWYRQTLGQGPEFLTYFQNEAQLEKSRLLSDRFSAERPKGSFSTLEIQRTEQGDSAMYLCASSRGGSGYTFGSGTRLTVV.

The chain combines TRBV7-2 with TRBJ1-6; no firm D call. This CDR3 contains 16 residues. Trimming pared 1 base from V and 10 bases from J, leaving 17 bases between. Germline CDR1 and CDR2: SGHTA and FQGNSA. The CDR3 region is CASSLVSSPQGSPLHF. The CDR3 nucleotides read TGTGCCAGCAGCTTAGTATCGAGTCCTCAAGGCTCACCCCTCCACTTT.

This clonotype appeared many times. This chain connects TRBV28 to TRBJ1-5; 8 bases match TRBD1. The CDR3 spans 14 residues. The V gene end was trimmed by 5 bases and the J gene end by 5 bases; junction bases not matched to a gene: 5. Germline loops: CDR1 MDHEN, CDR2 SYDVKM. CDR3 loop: CASSPDRVDQPQHF. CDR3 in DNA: TGTGCCAGCAGTCCGGACAGGGTCGATCAGCCCCAGCATTTT.

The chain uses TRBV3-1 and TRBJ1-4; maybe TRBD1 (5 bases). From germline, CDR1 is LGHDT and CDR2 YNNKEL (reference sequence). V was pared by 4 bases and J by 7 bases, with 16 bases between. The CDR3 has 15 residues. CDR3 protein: CASSRTGARGEKLFF. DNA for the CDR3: TGTGCCAGCAGCCGCACCGGGGCTCGGGGTGAAAAACTGTTTTTT.

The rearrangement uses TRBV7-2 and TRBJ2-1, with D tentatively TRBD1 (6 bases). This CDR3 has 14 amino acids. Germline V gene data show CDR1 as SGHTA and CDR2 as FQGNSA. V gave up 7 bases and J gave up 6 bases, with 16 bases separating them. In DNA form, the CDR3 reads TGTGCCAGCACGACCAATCAGGGGCCCAATGAGCAGTTCTTC. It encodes CASTTNQGPNEQFF.

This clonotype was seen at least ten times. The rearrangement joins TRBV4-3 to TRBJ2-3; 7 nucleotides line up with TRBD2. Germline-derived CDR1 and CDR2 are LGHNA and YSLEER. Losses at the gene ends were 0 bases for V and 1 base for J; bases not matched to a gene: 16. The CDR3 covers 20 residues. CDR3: CASSQEVRRGKWEGTDTQYF. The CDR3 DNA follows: TGCGCCAGCAGCCAAGAGGTCCGGCGGGGGAAGTGGGAGGGCACAGATACGCAGTATTTT.

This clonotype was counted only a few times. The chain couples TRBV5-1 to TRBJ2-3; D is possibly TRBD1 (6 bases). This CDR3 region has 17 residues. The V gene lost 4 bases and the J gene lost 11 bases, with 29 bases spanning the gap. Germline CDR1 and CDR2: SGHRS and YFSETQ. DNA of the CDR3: TGCGCCAGCAGCCCCAGGGGAACGGACAGCACCTACAATGAGCAGTATTTT. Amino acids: CASSPRGTDSTYNEQYF.

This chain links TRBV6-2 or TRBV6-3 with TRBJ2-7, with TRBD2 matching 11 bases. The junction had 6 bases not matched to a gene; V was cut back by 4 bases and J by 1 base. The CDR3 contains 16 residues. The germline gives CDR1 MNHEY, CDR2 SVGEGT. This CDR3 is CASSFSSGRHSYEQYF. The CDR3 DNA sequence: TGTGCCAGCAGTTTCTCTAGCGGGAGGCATTCCTACGAGCAGTACTTC.

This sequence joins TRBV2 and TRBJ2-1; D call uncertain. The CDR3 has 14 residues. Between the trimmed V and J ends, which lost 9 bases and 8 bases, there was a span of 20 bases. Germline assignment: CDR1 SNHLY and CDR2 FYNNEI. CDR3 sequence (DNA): TGTGCCAGTTACTTAGGGCTAGTGAGCCATGAGCAGTTCTTC. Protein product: CASYLGLVSHEQFF.

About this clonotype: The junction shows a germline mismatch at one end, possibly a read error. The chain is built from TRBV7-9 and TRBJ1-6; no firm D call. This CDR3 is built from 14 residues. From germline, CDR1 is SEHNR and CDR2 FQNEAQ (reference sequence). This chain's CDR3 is CASSWTSGSSPLHF. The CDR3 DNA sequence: TGCGCCAGCAGCTGGACTAGCGGGAGTTCACCCCTCCACTTT.

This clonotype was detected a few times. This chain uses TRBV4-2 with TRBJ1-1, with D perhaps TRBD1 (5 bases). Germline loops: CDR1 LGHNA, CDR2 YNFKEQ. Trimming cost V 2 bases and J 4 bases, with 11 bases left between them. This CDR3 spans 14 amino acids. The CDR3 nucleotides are TGTGCCAGCAGCCAACTGAGGAGGGGCACTGAAGCTTTCTTT. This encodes CASSQLRRGTEAFF.

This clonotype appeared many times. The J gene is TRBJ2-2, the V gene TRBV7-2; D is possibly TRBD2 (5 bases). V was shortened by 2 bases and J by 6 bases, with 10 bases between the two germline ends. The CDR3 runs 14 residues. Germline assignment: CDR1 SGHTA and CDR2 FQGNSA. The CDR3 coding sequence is TGTGCCAGCAGCTTATCGAGGGTCCCCGGGGAGCTGTTTTTT. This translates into CASSLSRVPGELFF.

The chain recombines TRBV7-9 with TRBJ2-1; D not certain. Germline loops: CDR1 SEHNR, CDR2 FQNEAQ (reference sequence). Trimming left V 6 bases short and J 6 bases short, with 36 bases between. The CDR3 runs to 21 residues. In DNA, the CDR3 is TGTGCCAGCAGTTTATGGTTGGCACTCCCGCCGCGTTCCCAATACTCCAATGAGCAGTTCTTC. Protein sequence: CASSLWLALPPRSQYSNEQFF. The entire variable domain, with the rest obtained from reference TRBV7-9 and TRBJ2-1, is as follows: DTGVSQNPRHKITKRGQNVTFRCDPISEHNRLYWYRQTLGQGPEFLTYFQNEAQLEKSRLLSDRFSAERPKGSFSTLEIQRTEQGDSAMYLCASSLWLALPPRSQYSNEQFFGPGTRLTVL.

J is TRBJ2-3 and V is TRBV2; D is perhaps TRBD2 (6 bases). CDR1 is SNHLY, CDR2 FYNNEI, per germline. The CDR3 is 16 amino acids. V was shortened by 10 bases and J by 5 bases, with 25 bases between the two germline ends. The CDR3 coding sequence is TGTGCCACCAGCTCGGGAGCCGGGAGTGGGTTAGATACGCAGTATTTT. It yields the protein CATSSGAGSGLDTQYF.

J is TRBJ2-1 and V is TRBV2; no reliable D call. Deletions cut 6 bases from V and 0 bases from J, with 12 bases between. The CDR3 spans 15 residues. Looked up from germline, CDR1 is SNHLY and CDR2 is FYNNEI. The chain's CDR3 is CASSHPANSYNEQFF. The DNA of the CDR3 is TGTGCCAGCAGCCACCCAGCGAACTCCTACAATGAGCAGTTCTTC.